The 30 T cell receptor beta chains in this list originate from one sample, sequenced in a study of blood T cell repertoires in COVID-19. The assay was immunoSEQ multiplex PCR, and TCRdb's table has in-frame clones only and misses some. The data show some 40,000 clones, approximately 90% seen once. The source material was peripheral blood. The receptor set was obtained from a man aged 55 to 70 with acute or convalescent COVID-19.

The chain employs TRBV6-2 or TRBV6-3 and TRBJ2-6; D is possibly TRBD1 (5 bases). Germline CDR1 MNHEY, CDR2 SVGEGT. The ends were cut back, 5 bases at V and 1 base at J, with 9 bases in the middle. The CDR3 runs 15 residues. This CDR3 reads CASSTQGSGANVLTF. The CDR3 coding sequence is TGTGCCAGCAGTACCCAGGGTTCTGGGGCCAACGTCCTGACTTTC.

The CDR3 region is CASSDAANSGANVLTF. Written as DNA, the CDR3 is TGTGCCAGCAGTGACGCGGCTAACTCTGGGGCCAACGTCCTGACTTTC. The J gene is TRBJ2-6, the V gene TRBV25-1; no definite D call. The V gene's germline CDR1 is MGHDK and CDR2 SYGVNS. Trimming removed 3 bases at V and 0 bases at J, with 9 bases between. This CDR3 spans 16 amino acids. The full variable domain, with the rest looked up from reference TRBV25-1 and TRBJ2-6, is EADIYQTPRYLVIGTGKKITLECSQTMGHDKMYWYQQDPGMELHLIHYSYGVNSTEKGDLSSESTVSRIRTEHFPLTLESARPSHTSQYLCASSDAANSGANVLTFGAGSRLTVL.

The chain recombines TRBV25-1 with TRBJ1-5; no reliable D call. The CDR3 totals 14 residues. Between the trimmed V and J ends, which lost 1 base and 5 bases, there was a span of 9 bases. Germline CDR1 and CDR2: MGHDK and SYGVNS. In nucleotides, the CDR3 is TGTGCCAGCAGTGAATCGGGAGTTTATCAGCCCCAGCATTTT. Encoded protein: CASSESGVYQPQHF.

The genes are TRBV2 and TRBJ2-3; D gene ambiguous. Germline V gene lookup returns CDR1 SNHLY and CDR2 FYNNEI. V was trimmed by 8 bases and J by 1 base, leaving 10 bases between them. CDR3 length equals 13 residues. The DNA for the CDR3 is TGTGCCAGCCTCTATCCGGGCACAGATACGCAGTATTTT. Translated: CASLYPGTDTQYF.

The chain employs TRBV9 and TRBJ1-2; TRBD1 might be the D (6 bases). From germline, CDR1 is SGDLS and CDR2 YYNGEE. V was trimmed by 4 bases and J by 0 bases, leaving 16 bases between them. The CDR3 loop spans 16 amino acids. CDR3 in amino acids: CASSPTGQVTNYGYTF. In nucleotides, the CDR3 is TGTGCCAGCAGCCCAACGGGACAAGTAACTAACTATGGCTACACCTTC.

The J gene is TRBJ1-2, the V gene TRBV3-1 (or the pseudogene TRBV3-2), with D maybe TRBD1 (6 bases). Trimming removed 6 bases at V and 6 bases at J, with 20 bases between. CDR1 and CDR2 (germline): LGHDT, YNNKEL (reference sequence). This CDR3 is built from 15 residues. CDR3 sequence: CASSANNRDPDGYTF. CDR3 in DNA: TGTGCCAGCAGTGCCAATAACAGGGACCCCGATGGCTACACCTTC.

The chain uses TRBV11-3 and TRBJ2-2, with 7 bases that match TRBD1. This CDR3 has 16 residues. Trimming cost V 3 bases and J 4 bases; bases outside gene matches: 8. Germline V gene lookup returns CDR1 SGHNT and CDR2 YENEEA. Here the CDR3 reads CASSFTGTVITGELFF. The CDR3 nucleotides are TGTGCCAGCAGCTTTACCGGGACAGTGATCACCGGGGAGCTGTTTTTT.

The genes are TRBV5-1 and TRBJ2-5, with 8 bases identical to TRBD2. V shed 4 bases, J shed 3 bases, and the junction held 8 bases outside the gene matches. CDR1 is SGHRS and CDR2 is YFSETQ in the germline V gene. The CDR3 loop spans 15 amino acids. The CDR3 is CASSAVGTREETQYF. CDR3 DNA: TGCGCCAGCAGCGCGGTCGGGACTAGGGAAGAGACCCAGTACTTC.

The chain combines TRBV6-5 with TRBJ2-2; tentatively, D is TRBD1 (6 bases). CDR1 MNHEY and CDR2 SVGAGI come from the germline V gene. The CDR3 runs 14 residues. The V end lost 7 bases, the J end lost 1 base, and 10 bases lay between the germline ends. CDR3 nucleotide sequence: TGTGCCAGCACCCGGACAGTGAACACCGGGGAGCTGTTTTTT. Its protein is CASTRTVNTGELFF.

The DNA of the CDR3 is TGTGCCAGCAGCTACTACACCGGGGAGCTGTTTTTT. It yields the protein CASSYYTGELFF. The V call is TRBV14, the J call TRBJ2-2; D not resolved. The germline gives CDR1 SGHDN, CDR2 FVKESK. The length of the CDR3 is 12 residues. The V end was cut by 5 bases, the J end by 3 bases, with 4 bases between. Full variable domain (outside the CDR3, taken from reference TRBV14 and TRBJ2-2): EAGVTQFPSHSVIEKGQTVTLRCDPISGHDNLYWYRRVMGKEIKFLLHFVKESKQDESGMPNNRFLAERTGGTYSTLKVQPAELEDSGVYFCASSYYTGELFFGEGSRLTVL.

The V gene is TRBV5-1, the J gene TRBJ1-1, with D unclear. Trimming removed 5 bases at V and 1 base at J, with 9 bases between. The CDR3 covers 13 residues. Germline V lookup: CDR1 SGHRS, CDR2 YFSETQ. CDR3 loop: CASRHRQNTEAFF. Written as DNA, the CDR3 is TGCGCCAGCAGACATCGACAGAACACTGAAGCTTTCTTT.

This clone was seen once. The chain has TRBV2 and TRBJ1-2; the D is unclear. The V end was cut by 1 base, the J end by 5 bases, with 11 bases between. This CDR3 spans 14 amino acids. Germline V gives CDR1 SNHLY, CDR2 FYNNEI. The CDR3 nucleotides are TGTGCCAGCAGTGAAGGATTCCGGGGTTATGGCTACACCTTC. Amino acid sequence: CASSEGFRGYGYTF.

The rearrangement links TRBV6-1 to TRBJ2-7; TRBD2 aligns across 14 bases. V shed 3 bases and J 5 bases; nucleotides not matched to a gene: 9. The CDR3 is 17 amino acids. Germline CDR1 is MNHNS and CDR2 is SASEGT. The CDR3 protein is CASSDQGLAGVGNEQYF. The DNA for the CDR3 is TGTGCCAGCAGTGATCAGGGACTAGCGGGAGTAGGCAACGAGCAGTACTTC.

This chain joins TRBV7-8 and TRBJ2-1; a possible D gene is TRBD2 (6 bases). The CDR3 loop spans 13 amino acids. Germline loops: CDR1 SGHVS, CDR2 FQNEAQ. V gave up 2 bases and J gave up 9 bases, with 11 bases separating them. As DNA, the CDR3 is TGTGCCAGCAGCTTACGTCTGGAGGGTGAGCAGTTCTTC. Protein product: CASSLRLEGEQFF. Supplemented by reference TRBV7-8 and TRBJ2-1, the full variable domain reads GAGVSQSPRYKVAKRGQDVALRCDPISGHVSLFWYQQALGQGPEFLTYFQNEAQLDKSGLPSDRFFAERPEGSVSTLKIQRTQQEDSAVYLCASSLRLEGEQFFGPGTRLTVL.

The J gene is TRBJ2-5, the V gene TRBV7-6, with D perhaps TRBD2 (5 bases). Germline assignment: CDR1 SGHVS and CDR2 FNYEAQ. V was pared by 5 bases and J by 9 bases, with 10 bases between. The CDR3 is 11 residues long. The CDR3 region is CASSRRGSQYF. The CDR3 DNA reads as TGTGCCAGCAGCCGCAGAGGGTCCCAGTACTTC.

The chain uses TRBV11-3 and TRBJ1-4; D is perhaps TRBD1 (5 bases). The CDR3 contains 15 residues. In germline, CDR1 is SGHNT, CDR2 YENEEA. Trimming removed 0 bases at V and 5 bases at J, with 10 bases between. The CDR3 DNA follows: TGTGCCAGCAGCTTAGATGGAACAGGAAATGAAAAACTGTTTTTT. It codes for CASSLDGTGNEKLFF.

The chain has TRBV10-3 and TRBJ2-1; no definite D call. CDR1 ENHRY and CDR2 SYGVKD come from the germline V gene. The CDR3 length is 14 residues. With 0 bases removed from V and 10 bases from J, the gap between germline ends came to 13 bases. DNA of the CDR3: TGTGCCATCAGTGAGTCGGCGGATTACTGGGAGCAGTTCTTC. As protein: CAISESADYWEQFF.

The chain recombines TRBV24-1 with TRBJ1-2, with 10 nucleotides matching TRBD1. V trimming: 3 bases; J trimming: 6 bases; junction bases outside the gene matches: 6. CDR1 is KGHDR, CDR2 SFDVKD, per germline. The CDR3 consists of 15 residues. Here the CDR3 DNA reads TGTGCCACCAGTGATAGATCGGGGACAGGGGATGGCTACACCTTC. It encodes CATSDRSGTGDGYTF.

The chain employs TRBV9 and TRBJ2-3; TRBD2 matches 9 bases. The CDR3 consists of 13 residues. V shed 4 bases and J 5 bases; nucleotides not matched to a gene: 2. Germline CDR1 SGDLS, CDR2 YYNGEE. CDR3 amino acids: CASSPTSGDTQYF. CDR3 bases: TGTGCCAGCAGCCCGACTAGCGGAGATACGCAGTATTTT.

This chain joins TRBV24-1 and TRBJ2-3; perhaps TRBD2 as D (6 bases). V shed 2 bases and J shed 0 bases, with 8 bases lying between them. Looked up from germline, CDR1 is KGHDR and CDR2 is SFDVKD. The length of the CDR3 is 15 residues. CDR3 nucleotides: TGTGCCACCAGTGATTGGGGGGTGAGCACAGATACGCAGTATTTT. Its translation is CATSDWGVSTDTQYF.

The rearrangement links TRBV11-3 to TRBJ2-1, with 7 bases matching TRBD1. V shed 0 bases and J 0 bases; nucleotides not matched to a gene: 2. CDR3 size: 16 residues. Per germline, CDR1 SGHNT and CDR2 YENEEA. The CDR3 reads CASSLDRGSSYNEQFF. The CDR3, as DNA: TGTGCCAGCAGCTTAGACAGGGGGAGCTCCTACAATGAGCAGTTCTTC.

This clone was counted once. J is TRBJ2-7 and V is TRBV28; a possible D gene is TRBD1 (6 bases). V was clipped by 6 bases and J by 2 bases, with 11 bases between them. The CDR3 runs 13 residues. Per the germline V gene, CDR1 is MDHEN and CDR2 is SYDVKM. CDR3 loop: CASSPQGTYEQYF. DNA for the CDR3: TGTGCCAGCAGCCCACAGGGCACCTACGAGCAGTACTTC.

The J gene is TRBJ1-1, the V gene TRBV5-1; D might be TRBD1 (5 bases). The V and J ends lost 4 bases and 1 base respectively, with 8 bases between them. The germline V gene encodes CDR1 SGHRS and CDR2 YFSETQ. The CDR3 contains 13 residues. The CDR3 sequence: CASSHTGNTEAFF. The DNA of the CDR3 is TGCGCCAGCAGCCACACAGGGAACACTGAAGCTTTCTTT.

CDR3 sequence: CAISASILGQKNTGELFF. CDR3 nucleotide sequence: TGTGCCATCAGTGCCTCAATCTTGGGGCAGAAGAACACCGGGGAGCTGTTTTTT. This rearrangement joins TRBV10-3 to TRBJ2-2; tentatively, D is TRBD1 (5 bases). The germline V gene encodes CDR1 ENHRY and CDR2 SYGVKD. V lost 4 bases to trimming and J lost 1 base, with 19 bases between them. The CDR3 loop spans 18 amino acids.

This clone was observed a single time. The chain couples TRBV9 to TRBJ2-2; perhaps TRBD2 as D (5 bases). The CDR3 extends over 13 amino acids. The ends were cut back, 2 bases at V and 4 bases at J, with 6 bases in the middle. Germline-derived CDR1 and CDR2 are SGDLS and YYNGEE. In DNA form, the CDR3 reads TGTGCCAGCAGCGTGAGGGCCACCGGGGAGCTGTTTTTT. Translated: CASSVRATGELFF.

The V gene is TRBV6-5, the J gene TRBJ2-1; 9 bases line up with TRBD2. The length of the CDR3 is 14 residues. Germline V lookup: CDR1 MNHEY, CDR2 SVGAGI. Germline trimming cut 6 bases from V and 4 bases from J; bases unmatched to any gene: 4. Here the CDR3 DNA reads TGTGCCAGCAGGGGAGCGGGAGGTTACAATGAGCAGTTCTTC. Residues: CASRGAGGYNEQFF.

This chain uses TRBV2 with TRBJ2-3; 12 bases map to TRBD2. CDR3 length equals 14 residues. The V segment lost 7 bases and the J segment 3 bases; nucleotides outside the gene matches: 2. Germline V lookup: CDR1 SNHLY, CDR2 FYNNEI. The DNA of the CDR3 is TGTGCCAGCAAAGGGACTAGCGGGACAGATACGCAGTATTTT. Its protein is CASKGTSGTDTQYF.

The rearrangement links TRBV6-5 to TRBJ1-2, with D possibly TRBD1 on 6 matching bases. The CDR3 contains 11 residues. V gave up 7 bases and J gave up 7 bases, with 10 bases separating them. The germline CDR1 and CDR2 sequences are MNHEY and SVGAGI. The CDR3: CASKGVGGYTF. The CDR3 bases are TGTGCCAGCAAGGGGGTCGGTGGCTACACCTTC.

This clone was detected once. CDR3 residues: CASRQKRIEAFF. The CDR3 DNA sequence: TGTGCCAGCAGGCAAAAGCGTATTGAAGCTTTCTTT. The gene calls are TRBV2 and TRBJ1-1; no clear D. This CDR3 spans 12 amino acids. V lost 6 bases, J lost 7 bases, and 12 bases lay in between. Germline values: CDR1 SNHLY, CDR2 FYNNEI.

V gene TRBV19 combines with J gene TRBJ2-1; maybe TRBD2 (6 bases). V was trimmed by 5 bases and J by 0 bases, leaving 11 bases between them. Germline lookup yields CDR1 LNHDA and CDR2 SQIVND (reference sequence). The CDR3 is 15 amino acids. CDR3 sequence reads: CASSVSGYSYNEQFF. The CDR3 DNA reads TGTGCCAGTAGTGTTAGCGGTTACTCCTACAATGAGCAGTTCTTC.